This T cell receptor (beta chain) was observed in a study of blood T cell repertoires in COVID-19. On the study more broadly: Sites across the United States, Italy and Spain contributed samples from acute and convalescent COVID-19.

This CDR3 has 13 residues. With V trimmed by 4 bases and J by 5 bases, 4 bases remained unmatched. The V gene's germline CDR1 is SGHTS and CDR2 YDEGEE. Using immunoSEQ multiplex PCR, the repertoire was profiled, and TCRdb retains in-frame clones only, with some absent. The sample has roughly 330,000 clones; 86% are singletons. The chain recombines TRBV5-8 with TRBJ1-2; TRBD1 matches 8 bases. Specimen: peripheral blood. This TCR came from a woman in her 50s with acute or convalescent COVID-19. CDR3 loop: CASSNGQGYGYTF. CDR3 nucleotide sequence: TGTGCCAGCAGCAACGGACAGGGATATGGCTACACCTTC.